The 13 T cell receptor beta chains in this list originate from one sample, sequenced in a study of blood T cell repertoires in COVID-19 (dated by TCRdb to 2018 to 2021). Preparation of the library involved the immunoSEQ multiplex PCR assay. This is the immuneACCESS table as TCRdb keeps it, with only in-frame sequences that have V and J called. A part of the clones is gone; compared with another copy, unresolved V genes explain less than half, and the rest is unexplained. The sample profile shows approximately 300,000 clones; about nine tenths of them were found once. Jointly, the top ten make up about 5% of the sample. Material for sequencing was PBMCs or T cells enriched from blood (not recorded which). These receptors were collected from a man in his 60s who had recovered from COVID-19.

This clone was counted a single time. V usage is TRBV7-2 and J usage is TRBJ1-2; 7 bases map to TRBD1. Germline V gives CDR1 SGHTA, CDR2 FQGNSA. J was trimmed by 4 bases and V by 5 bases; bases with no gene match: 4. This CDR3 is built from 13 residues. CDR3: CASSGRGSYGYTF. The CDR3 DNA follows: TGTGCCAGCAGCGGCAGGGGGAGCTATGGCTACACCTTC.

The chain links TRBV27 to TRBJ2-7; 7 nucleotides match TRBD1. The CDR3 is made up of 15 amino acids. CDR1 is MNHEY and CDR2 is SMNVEV in the germline V gene (reference sequence). V lost 6 bases, J lost 7 bases, and 15 bases stayed unmatched. CDR3 region: CASSHDRDSPLEQYF. In nucleotides, the CDR3 is TGTGCCAGCAGCCACGACCGGGACAGTCCTTTGGAGCAGTACTTC.

The chain recombines TRBV6-2 or TRBV6-3 with TRBJ2-2; 7 positions agree with TRBD1. V was pared by 6 bases and J by 1 base, with 14 bases of the junction left unmatched. Per the germline V gene, CDR1 is MNHEY and CDR2 is SVGEGT. The CDR3 spans 18 residues. The CDR3 region is CASSRTTYGTENTGELFF. The CDR3 DNA follows: TGTGCCAGCAGCCGCACCACGTACGGGACAGAGAACACCGGGGAGCTGTTTTTT.

This clone came up a few times. The J gene is TRBJ1-5, the V gene TRBV28; D call uncertain. This CDR3 is 14 amino acids long. The V end was cut by 7 bases, the J end by 3 bases, with 13 bases between. Germline CDR1 MDHEN, CDR2 SYDVKM. The CDR3 DNA follows: TGTGCCAGCACCGTTACACCGCTCAATCAGCCCCAGCATTTT. This sequence encodes CASTVTPLNQPQHF.

This clone was seen more than once but under ten times. CDR3 DNA: TGTGCCAGTAGCCGGTACTCTAACTATGGCTACACCTTC. It yields the protein CASSRYSNYGYTF. The V gene is TRBV19, the J gene TRBJ1-2; D not certain. Looked up from germline, CDR1 is LNHDA and CDR2 is SQIVND (reference sequence). This CDR3 contains 13 residues. The V end was cut by 6 bases, the J end by 0 bases, with 8 bases between.

V is TRBV9 and J is TRBJ2-1; maybe TRBD1 (5 bases). The CDR3 has 15 residues. The ends were cut back, 0 bases at V and 0 bases at J, with 7 bases in the middle. Germline CDR1 SGDLS, CDR2 YYNGEE. The CDR3 DNA reads TGTGCCAGCAGCGTAGGACAGACCTCCTACAATGAGCAGTTCTTC. Amino acid sequence: CASSVGQTSYNEQFF. The entire variable domain, with the rest obtained from reference TRBV9 and TRBJ2-1, is as follows: DSGVTQTPKHLITATGQRVTLRCSPRSGDLSVYWYQQSLDQGLQFLIQYYNGEERAKGNILERFSAQQFPDLHSELNLSSLELGDSALYFCASSVGQTSYNEQFFGPGTRLTVL.

The rearrangement joins TRBV18 to TRBJ2-1; 7 bases map to TRBD2. This CDR3 has 17 amino acids. Germline CDR1 KGHSH, CDR2 LQKENI. The V gene end was trimmed by 0 bases and the J gene end by 0 bases; junction bases not matched to a gene: 5. The DNA of the CDR3 is TGTGCCAGCTCACCACCGGGAGGGGCTTCCTCCTACAATGAGCAGTTCTTC. Translated, it gives CASSPPGGASSYNEQFF.

V is TRBV28 and J is TRBJ1-4; a possible D gene is TRBD1 (6 bases). Germline values: CDR1 MDHEN, CDR2 SYDVKM. The V end was cut by 3 bases, the J end by 3 bases, with 11 bases between. This CDR3 is 15 amino acids long. CDR3 nucleotide sequence: TGTGCCAGCAGTTTGGCGGCAGGGGCTAATGAAAAACTGTTTTTT. It translates to CASSLAAGANEKLFF.

This clone was observed once. The CDR3 spells CASSPAVASGRYEQYF. Here the CDR3 DNA reads TGTGCCAGCTCACCAGCGGTGGCTAGCGGGAGGTACGAGCAGTACTTC. This chain links TRBV18 with TRBJ2-7; 11 bases are shared with TRBD2. J gave up 4 bases and V 2 bases, and 7 bases lay outside the gene matches. CDR1 is KGHSH, CDR2 LQKENI, per germline. The CDR3 extends over 16 amino acids.

This chain joins TRBV29-1 and TRBJ2-3, with 11 nucleotides matching TRBD2. Germline CDR1 and CDR2: SQVTM and ANQGSEA. This CDR3 has 16 amino acids. Trimming cost V 4 bases and J 5 bases; bases outside gene matches: 11. Written as DNA, the CDR3 is TGCAGCGTTGGCCACCCACTAGCGGGAGCCGGAGATACGCAGTATTTT. Its translation is CSVGHPLAGAGDTQYF.

The CDR3 bases are TGTGCCAGCAGCGCGGACGGACTAAATGAAAAACTGTTTTTT. Translated: CASSADGLNEKLFF. The chain carries TRBV2 and TRBJ1-4; D gene ambiguous. This CDR3 contains 14 residues. CDR1 and CDR2 from the germline V gene are SNHLY and FYNNEI. V lost 6 bases to trimming and J lost 5 bases, with 13 bases between them.

The chain recombines TRBV28 with TRBJ2-7, with 7 bases aligning to TRBD1. The V segment lost 2 bases and the J segment 4 bases; nucleotides outside the gene matches: 2. This CDR3 region has 13 residues. Per germline, CDR1 MDHEN and CDR2 SYDVKM. The chain's CDR3 is CASSLRQGYEQYF. In DNA, the CDR3 is TGTGCCAGCAGTTTAAGACAGGGTTACGAGCAGTACTTC.

Only one count was recorded for this clone. The chain has TRBV28 and TRBJ2-7, with a possible D match to TRBD1 (6 bases). The CDR3 length is 15 residues. CDR1 and CDR2 (germline): MDHEN, SYDVKM. V was pared by 2 bases and J by 5 bases, with 16 bases between. The CDR3, as DNA: TGTGCCAGCAGTTTACTCGGGCAGGGGATGAACGAGCAGTACTTC. Protein: CASSLLGQGMNEQYF.